This TCR beta chain is drawn from a study of blood T cell repertoires in COVID-19. This CDR3 has 14 amino acids. The ends were cut back, 4 bases at V and 9 bases at J, with 16 bases in the middle. In germline, CDR1 is MGHRA, CDR2 YSYEKL. Sequencing used immunoSEQ multiplex PCR; TCRdb keeps in-frame clones, though not all of them. The table shows 200,000 to 300,000 clones, with around 88% occurring only once. The sequence derives from a woman in her thirties or forties with acute COVID-19. This chain connects TRBV4-1 to TRBJ2-1; the D gene is possibly TRBD2 (5 bases). The sequenced material came from PBMCs or T cells enriched from blood (not recorded which). For the CDR3, the DNA is TGCGCCAGCAGCCCCGCCGACGGAGGAAGTGAGCAGTTCTTC. The encoded protein is CASSPADGGSEQFF.